This entry is about one T cell receptor (beta chain). What it binds is unknown. The data were taken from a study of shared clonotypes between healthy human individuals. Sequencing used immunoSEQ multiplex PCR; TCRdb keeps in-frame clones, though not all of them. The sample carries under 2,000,000 clones, roughly 94% recorded once. Naive CD8 isolation took CD45RO-negative cells positively selected for CCR7 and excluded terminally differentiated effector memory CD45RA+ cells. Study observations and caveats: Non-shared clonotypes showed lower generation probabilities than clonotypes common to all four donors.

Trimming cost V 5 bases and J 0 bases; bases outside gene matches: 10. From germline, CDR1 is SGHTA and CDR2 FQGNSA. The CDR3 spans 16 residues. Material: naive CD8+ T cells sorted from blood. The chain combines TRBV7-2 with TRBJ2-7; 7 bases map to TRBD1. This clonotype was sampled from a man in his late teens or twenties in good health. The CDR3 region is CASSEETGTVSYEQYF. CDR3 coding DNA: TGTGCCAGCAGCGAAGAGACCGGGACAGTCTCCTACGAGCAGTACTTC.